Listed below are T cell receptor beta chains from one sample, sequenced in a study of T cell repertoires in cytomegalovirus infection. In TCRdb, the reads were re-called with MiXCR into one record per CDR3 protein. The sample holds fewer than 1,000,000 distinct CDR3 sequences, approximately 31% seen once. The antigens for these receptors are not known. Sequenced here: cultured CD8+ T cells from PBMCs, sampled from culture after CMV antigen stimulation. The receptor set was obtained from a human donor in good health (CMV status not recorded). Some clones in this sample may be carry-over from other donors' samples. Each CDR3 is given with its conserved first and last residue. Each record gives: V gene, J gene, D gene, clone size, CDR3 DNA, CDR3 protein. The D gene is left open where the match is weak. Clone sizes are given selectively: once, few, many, or a class where the clone is expanded.

TRBV12-3/TRBV12-4	TRBJ2-1	.	many	TGTGCCAGCAGCTACCGGGACCCAATTTTGGGGAATGAGCAGTTCTTC	CASSYRDPILGNEQFF
TRBV6-5	TRBJ2-5	TRBD1	many	TGTGCCAGCAGTTACAGGGGGCCACGGGAGACCCAGTACTTC	CASSYRGPRETQYF
TRBV27	TRBJ2-5	TRBD2	few	TGTGCCAGCAGCCCGGACCGCCCCGGGACTAGCGGGGGGCGCCGAGAGACCCAGTACTTC	CASSPDRPGTSGGRRETQYF
TRBV9	TRBJ2-3	TRBD2	.	TGTGCCAGCAGCGTAGTAAGAGGTAGCGGGGGAAGCACAGATACGCAGTATTTT	CASSVVRGSGGSTDTQYF
TRBV10-3	TRBJ1-1	TRBD1	few	TGTGCCATCGGACAGGGGGACACTGAAGCTTTCTTT	CAIGQGDTEAFF
TRBV13	TRBJ2-1	TRBD1	.	TGTGCCAGCAGCCGAGGGACAGGGAACCATGAGCAGTTCTTC	CASSRGTGNHEQFF
TRBV7-9	TRBJ1-5	TRBD1	few	TGTGCGTCGACAGGGGACCCCAATCAGCCCCAGCATTTT	CASTGDPNQPQHF
TRBV7-6	TRBJ2-2	.	.	TGTGCCAGCAGCTTAAACCCGGGCTCCGGCGGGGAGCTGTTTTTT	CASSLNPGSGGELFF
TRBV2	TRBJ2-1	.	.	TGTGCCAGCACTGCGGACGGGCTCTCCTACAATGAGCAGTTCTTC	CASTADGLSYNEQFF
TRBV5-1	TRBJ2-3	.	.	TGCGCCAGCAGCTCCCCGTCCCGCGGAGATACGCAGTATTTT	CASSSPSRGDTQYF
TRBV7-6	TRBJ2-5	TRBD2	.	TGTGCCAGCAGCTTATGGGCAAGCGGGGGGTCGAGGGAGACCCAGTACTTC	CASSLWASGGSRETQYF
TRBV2	TRBJ2-3	.	.	TGTGCCAGCAGTGACCGGACTAGCACAGATACGCAGTATTTT	CASSDRTSTDTQYF
TRBV9	TRBJ1-4	.	.	TGTGCCAGCAGCGTAGGGGAGGCAACTAATGAAAAACTGTTTTTT	CASSVGEATNEKLFF
TRBV7-2	TRBJ2-4	.	many	TGTGCCAGCAGCTTATACAGCTCACTAGCCAAAAACATTCAGTACTTC	CASSLYSSLAKNIQYF
TRBV27	TRBJ1-6	TRBD1	many	TGTGCCAGCAGTTTCGACAGGGCCCATTCACCCCTCCACTTT	CASSFDRAHSPLHF
TRBV7-9	TRBJ1-4	.	few	TGTGCCAGCAGCTCAGTAGGAACATTTGAAAAACTGTTTTTT	CASSSVGTFEKLFF
TRBV2	TRBJ1-1	TRBD1	few	TGTGCCAGCAACCACAGGGGACCGAACACTGAAGCTTTCTTT	CASNHRGPNTEAFF
TRBV5-6	TRBJ1-6	TRBD1	.	TGTGCCAGCACTTCCGGGACAGGAAATTCACCCCTCCACTTT	CASTSGTGNSPLHF
TRBV20-1	TRBJ1-2	TRBD1	.	TGCAGTGCTAGGGACAGGACAATGGGCTACACCTTC	CSARDRTMGYTF
TRBV7-8	TRBJ2-7	.	many	TGTGCCAGCAGCATCTTAACAGGGACTCTCTCCTACGAGCAGTACTTC	CASSILTGTLSYEQYF
TRBV28	TRBJ2-5	.	few	TGTGCCACCCTGTCGAGGGGACGGGAGACCCAGTACTTC	CATLSRGRETQYF
TRBV25-1	TRBJ1-2	TRBD1	.	TGTGCCAGCAGGGGACAGGGTATGGCGAACTATGGCTACACCTTC	CASRGQGMANYGYTF
TRBV4-1	TRBJ2-3	.	.	TGCGCCAGCCTGGACCTAACAGGGTGTCCTCCTAGCACAGATACGCAGTATTTT	CASLDLTGCPPSTDTQYF
TRBV4-1	TRBJ1-1	.	few	TGCGCCAGCAGCCACCCGGGGTTAGAAGCTTTCTTT	CASSHPGLEAFF
TRBV6-5	TRBJ1-2	.	.	TGTGCCAGCAGTCCTGGGGTCCTCAACTACACCTTC	CASSPGVLNYTF
TRBV7-9	TRBJ2-5	.	few	TGTGCCAGCAGCCTAGGGGGAAACCGGCAGTCCAGACAAGAGACCCAGTACTTC	CASSLGGNRQSRQETQYF
TRBV6-2/TRBV6-3	TRBJ1-2	.	many	TGTGCCAGCAGTCAGATCGTCCCTGTGGGCCTTCGGTATGGCTACACCTTC	CASSQIVPVGLRYGYTF
TRBV5-6	TRBJ2-7	.	.	TGTGCCAGCAGCTTGCGCGGCTTCCACTACGAGCAGTACTTC	CASSLRGFHYEQYF
TRBV18	TRBJ1-1	.	many	TGTGCCAGCTCACCAGTCGCGATGTTGCAGTTGAACACTGAAGCTTTCTTT	CASSPVAMLQLNTEAFF
TRBV7-6	TRBJ2-3	.	.	TGTGTCAGCAGGAACGGACCAGGGCCCAAGGATACGCAGTATTTT	CVSRNGPGPKDTQYF
TRBV7-8	TRBJ1-2	.	many	TGTGCCAGCAGCTTAGAGTCGGCAGTTGGGGACTATGGCTACACCTTC	CASSLESAVGDYGYTF
TRBV5-1	TRBJ2-7	TRBD2	few	TGCGCCAGCAGCTGGGGTAGCGGGGGGTCCTACGAGCAGTACTTC	CASSWGSGGSYEQYF
TRBV12-3/TRBV12-4	TRBJ1-1	TRBD1	few	TGTGCCAGCAGTTTAGATCTCTGGACAGGGGAGGAGAACACTGAAGCTTTCTTT	CASSLDLWTGEENTEAFF
TRBV28	TRBJ2-7	TRBD1	.	TGTGCCAGCAGTATACGACAGGGGGCCGTCTACGAGCAGTACTTC	CASSIRQGAVYEQYF
TRBV6-1	TRBJ2-7	TRBD1	few	TGTGCCAGCAGTAGCGCCGGGACAGGGGCCTACGAGCAGTACTTC	CASSSAGTGAYEQYF
TRBV5-6	TRBJ1-5	TRBD1	.	TGTGCCAGCAGCTTGTCGGTCAGGGGGCGGCAGCCCCAGCATTTT	CASSLSVRGRQPQHF
TRBV7-8	TRBJ2-1	TRBD1	many	TGTGCCAGCAGCTTAAATAAGAGGGGACAGGGGCCCAACAATGAGCAGTTCTTC	CASSLNKRGQGPNNEQFF
TRBV6-1	TRBJ2-5	TRBD2	.	TGTGCCAGCACCTACCGGGACGGGAGGTTTGAGACCCAGTACTTC	CASTYRDGRFETQYF
TRBV6-1	TRBJ2-7	.	.	TGTGCCAGCAGTGAAGCTGGAGGGGCGTTCTACGAGCAGTACTTC	CASSEAGGAFYEQYF
TRBV27	TRBJ1-1	TRBD1	.	TGTGCCAGCAGGGGCAGGGGGTTTAACACTGAAGCTTTCTTT	CASRGRGFNTEAFF
TRBV9	TRBJ2-1	.	.	TGTGCCAGCAGCGTAGGGGTAGCGAGTGAGCAGTTCTTC	CASSVGVASEQFF
TRBV28	TRBJ1-5	.	.	TGTGCCAGCAGTATGTCCGGACGGAGCAATCAGCCCCAGCATTTT	CASSMSGRSNQPQHF
TRBV7-6	TRBJ2-1	TRBD2	.	TGTGCCAGCGGCTTAGGGACTAGCGGGTTCTACAATGAGCAGTTCTTC	CASGLGTSGFYNEQFF
TRBV12-3/TRBV12-4	TRBJ1-1	.	many	TGTGCCAGCAGTACGACGACTGGGACTGAAGCTTTCTTT	CASSTTTGTEAFF
TRBV7-6	TRBJ2-2	TRBD2	many	TGTGCCAGCACAGGGACTAGCGGGGGGCCAAACACCGGGGAGCTGTTTTTT	CASTGTSGGPNTGELFF
TRBV11-1	TRBJ2-6	.	.	TGTGCCAGCAGCTTAGTAGGGGGGTGGGGGGCCAACGTCCTGACTTTC	CASSLVGGWGANVLTF
TRBV27	TRBJ1-4	.	.	TGTGCCAGCAGTTTATACAGGGTTGCTAATGAAAAACTGTTTTTT	CASSLYRVANEKLFF
TRBV7-9	TRBJ2-3	.	.	TGTGCCAGCAGCCACTCTACAGGGACAGATACGCAGTATTTT	CASSHSTGTDTQYF
TRBV7-9	TRBJ2-7	.	many	TGTGCCAGCAGTTTAAAGGGGGACGAGCAGTACTTC	CASSLKGDEQYF
TRBV7-9	TRBJ2-2	.	few	TGTGCCAGCAGCCCCAGGGTCAGCATTAACACCGGGGAGCTGTTTTTT	CASSPRVSINTGELFF
TRBV27	TRBJ1-5	.	few	TGTGCCAGCAGTTTATCTGGAGGGCTCAATCAGCCCCAGCATTTT	CASSLSGGLNQPQHF
TRBV27	TRBJ1-2	.	once	TGTGCCAGCAGTTTAGATCCGTACGGGGGGGCGGTTGGCTACACCTTC	CASSLDPYGGAVGYTF
TRBV7-9	TRBJ2-5	.	many	TGTGCCAGCAGCTTAACCCGCGGGGCACAAGAGACCCAGTACTTC	CASSLTRGAQETQYF
TRBV24-1	TRBJ2-5	TRBD2	.	TGTACCACCGCCTCTTGGGATATAGCGGGGGACCAAGAGACCCAGTACTTC	CTTASWDIAGDQETQYF
TRBV7-6	TRBJ2-3	.	few	TGTGCCAGCAGCTTAAGGCCAGGGCCTACAGATACGCAGTATTTT	CASSLRPGPTDTQYF
TRBV20-1	TRBJ2-1	.	.	TGCAGTGCTAGAGATCACCGCGATGAGCAGTTCTTC	CSARDHRDEQFF
TRBV7-9	TRBJ1-2	.	few	TGTGCCAGCAGCCAGGGGTTTGAATATGGCTACACCTTC	CASSQGFEYGYTF
TRBV19	TRBJ1-1	.	few	TGTGCCAGTACGACTGCGGGCAGCGGTAGGGCTGAAGCTTTCTTT	CASTTAGSGRAEAFF
TRBV7-8	TRBJ1-3	.	many	TGTGCCAGCACTACGGGATTCTTCTCTGGAAACACCATATATTTT	CASTTGFFSGNTIYF
TRBV9	TRBJ1-1	.	.	TGTGCCAGCAGCGTAGTAGCTGGGGCTGAAGCTTTCTTT	CASSVVAGAEAFF